The present entry profiles one T cell receptor beta chain with its context. What it recognizes is unknown. TCRdb re-derived calls from the 5' RACE reads in MiXCR, one entry per CDR3 protein. The table lists about 240,000 distinct CDR3 sequences, approximately 9% of them singletons. V lost 5 bases, J lost 4 bases, and 14 bases lay in between. This CDR3 is built from 14 residues. CDR1 and CDR2 (germline): SGHVS, FQNEAQ. The sample originates from a study of CD8 T cells in ankylosing spondylitis. Study outcomes and limitations: Significantly higher representation of disease-linked clones was reported for matched ankylosing spondylitis synovial fluid.

The chain is built from TRBV7-8 and TRBJ1-1; D unresolved. The specimen was blood, either unsorted or a sorted T cell fraction (not recorded which). The sequence derives from a male donor with ankylosing spondylitis or in good health (not recorded which). This CDR3 is CASSRRTGFTEAFF. CDR3 DNA: TGTGCCAGCAGCCGTAGGACCGGCTTCACTGAAGCTTTCTTT. The complete variable domain, with remaining parts taken from reference TRBV7-8 and TRBJ1-1, reads GAGVSQSPRYKVAKRGQDVALRCDPISGHVSLFWYQQALGQGPEFLTYFQNEAQLDKSGLPSDRFFAERPEGSVSTLKIQRTQQEDSAVYLCASSRRTGFTEAFFGQGTRLTVV.